The 25 T cell receptor beta chains reported below all come from one sample, sequenced in a study of T-cell memory formation after mild COVID-19. Via MiXCR, TCRdb re-called the 5' RACE reads, giving one row per CDR3 protein. The sample has 300,000 to 400,000 distinct CDR3 sequences, approximately 16% seen once. The specimen sequenced was PBMCs or a T cell subset sorted from them (not recorded which). The receptor set was obtained from a man aged 18 to 30 who had mild COVID-19 (a few samples of this study predate the infection). Cell type and time point are not known.

This clonotype has more than one count but fewer than ten. The V and J genes are TRBV4-3 and TRBJ2-7, with TRBD1 identical over 8 bases. The germline V gene has CDR1 LGHNA and CDR2 YSLEER. This CDR3 is 15 amino acids long. J gave up 2 bases and V 3 bases, and 6 bases lay outside the gene matches. CDR3 in DNA: TGCGCCAGCAGCCAGGGGGACAGGTCGGCCTACGAGCAGTACTTC. It encodes CASSQGDRSAYEQYF.

This clonotype was found many times. The CDR3 nucleotides are TGTGCCAGCAGCCAAGTTGCCAGGGGTAATGAGCAGTTCTTC. Encoded protein: CASSQVARGNEQFF. V is TRBV3-1 and J is TRBJ2-1, with D tentatively TRBD1 (6 bases). The germline V and J ends were trimmed by 1 base and 7 bases, with 11 bases remaining between them. CDR3 length: 14 residues. CDR1 is LGHDT, CDR2 YNNKEL, per germline (reference sequence).

This clonotype has at least ten counts. The CDR3 nucleotides read TGCAGTGCCTTGGGGCTTCTGAACACTGAAGCTTTCTTT. It translates to CSALGLLNTEAFF. This rearrangement joins TRBV20-1 to TRBJ1-1, with TRBD1 as a possible D gene (5 bases). Between the trimmed V and J ends, which lost 6 bases and 0 bases, there was a span of 11 bases. The germline CDR1 and CDR2 sequences are DFQATT and SNEGSKA (reference sequence). CDR3 length: 13 residues.

The table lists this clonotype with a few counts. J is TRBJ2-1 and V is TRBV15, with a tentative D call TRBD2 (5 bases). The CDR3 is 13 amino acids. CDR1 and CDR2 (germline): LNHNV, YYDKDF (reference sequence). V was clipped by 3 bases and J by 11 bases, with 14 bases between them. The CDR3 sequence is CATSSAGGGQQFF. CDR3 DNA sequence: TGTGCCACCAGCAGCGCGGGTGGCGGACAGCAGTTCTTC.

This clonotype was detected ten times or more. This chain connects TRBV11-2 to TRBJ2-1; the match to TRBD2 covers 14 bases. J gave up 0 bases and V 5 bases, and 3 bases lay outside the gene matches. CDR3 length: 17 residues. Germline-derived CDR1 and CDR2 are SGHAT and FQNNGV. The CDR3 DNA sequence: TGTGCCAGCAGCCTCGGGACTAGCGGGAGCTCCTACAATGAGCAGTTCTTC. Translating gives CASSLGTSGSSYNEQFF.

This chain joins TRBV4-3 and TRBJ2-7; possibly TRBD2 for D (5 bases). There are 13 residues in the CDR3. Germline V CDR1 and CDR2: LGHNA, YSLEER. Trimming removed 4 bases at V and 0 bases at J, with 7 bases between. The CDR3 coding sequence is TGCGCCAGCAGCCGGGGAGACTCCTACGAGCAGTACTTC. It translates to CASSRGDSYEQYF.

This clonotype appeared a few times. The V and J genes are TRBV27 and TRBJ1-5; D not certain. CDR1 is MNHEY, CDR2 SMNVEV, per germline (reference sequence). Trimming left V 7 bases short and J 4 bases short, with 2 bases between. This CDR3 spans 10 amino acids. CDR3 in DNA: TGTGCCAGCATTAATCAGCCCCAGCATTTT. Translation gives CASINQPQHF.

The V gene is TRBV21-1, the J gene TRBJ1-2; the table's D gene call, TRBD1, was not cross checked with the DNA. TRBV21-1 is annotated as a pseudogene. The CDR3 runs to 11 residues. CDR3 coding DNA: TGTGCCAGAGAGGGGAAGAACGGCTACACCTTC. Amino acid sequence: CAREGKNGYTF.

This clonotype appeared a few times. The chain combines TRBV9 with TRBJ1-1; D gene ambiguous. The V and J ends lost 0 bases and 5 bases respectively, with 14 bases between them. The germline V gene has CDR1 SGDLS and CDR2 YYNGEE. CDR3 length equals 15 residues. Here the CDR3 reads CASSVGSSLSTEAFF. The CDR3, as DNA: TGTGCCAGCAGCGTAGGGAGTTCCCTTTCGACTGAAGCTTTCTTT.

This chain connects TRBV7-2 to TRBJ1-5, with TRBD1 matching over 10 bases. This CDR3 comprises 14 residues. V lost 6 bases, J lost 5 bases, and 4 bases stayed unmatched. Germline CDR1 is SGHTA and CDR2 is FQGNSA. CDR3 in DNA: TGTGCCAGCAGTCGACAGGGGGCCTATCAGCCCCAGCATTTT. Its translation is CASSRQGAYQPQHF.

The chain's CDR3 is CASSSQQGTGEKLFF. The CDR3 DNA is TGTGCCAGCAGTTCGCAACAGGGGACTGGTGAAAAACTGTTTTTT. The V call is TRBV12-3 or TRBV12-4, the J call TRBJ1-4, with 7 bases fitting TRBD1. This CDR3 region has 15 residues. Unmatched junction bases numbered 9, after V lost 4 bases and J lost 7 bases.

This clonotype was counted only a few times. The CDR3 here is CASSLALAGDTQYF. In DNA form, the CDR3 reads TGCGCCAGCAGCTTGGCCCTAGCGGGGGATACGCAGTATTTT. The V call is TRBV5-1, the J call TRBJ2-3; 9 positions agree with TRBD2. The CDR3 is 14 residues long. With 0 bases clipped from V and 6 bases from J, the junction kept 2 bases outside the gene matches. The V gene's germline CDR1 is SGHRS and CDR2 YFSETQ.

The chain carries TRBV28 and TRBJ2-1; 9 bases align to TRBD2. The germline V gene has CDR1 MDHEN and CDR2 SYDVKM. V was clipped by 6 bases and J by 6 bases; unmatched bases: 6. The CDR3 covers 14 residues. The CDR3 protein is CASSPGGGVNEQFF. The CDR3 DNA reads as TGTGCCAGCAGCCCTGGCGGGGGGGTCAATGAGCAGTTCTTC. Variable domain in full (rest from reference TRBV28 and TRBJ2-1): DVKVTQSSRYLVKRTGEKVFLECVQDMDHENMFWYRQDPGLGLRLIYFSYDVKMKEKGDIPEGYSVSREKKERFSLILESASTNQTSMYLCASSPGGGVNEQFFGPGTRLTVL.

This clonotype was found a few times. CDR3 sequence (DNA): TGTGCCAGCAGAAGACTAGCGGACAATGAGCAGTTCTTC. Encoded protein: CASRRLADNEQFF. This chain links TRBV7-2 with TRBJ2-1, with 9 bases matching TRBD2. Germline loops: CDR1 SGHTA, CDR2 FQGNSA. CDR3 size: 13 residues. V gave up 6 bases and J gave up 5 bases; unmatched junction bases: 2.

This clonotype appeared many times. V and J are TRBV6-5 and TRBJ2-3, with D perhaps matching TRBD1 or TRBD2 (5 bases each). CDR1 is MNHEY and CDR2 is SVGAGI in the germline V gene. V was trimmed by 5 bases and J by 6 bases, leaving 15 bases between them. This CDR3 has 14 residues. The CDR3 region is CASSTGQSPDTQYF. Written as DNA, the CDR3 is TGTGCCAGCAGTACGGGGCAGTCTCCGGATACGCAGTATTTT.

The V gene is TRBV25-1, the J gene TRBJ2-5, with D perhaps assigned TRBD1 or TRBD2 (5 bases each). The CDR3 spans 17 residues. Trimming removed 0 bases at V and 2 bases at J, with 16 bases between. Germline V CDR1 and CDR2: MGHDK, SYGVNS. The CDR3 loop is CASSEYIGMGVQETQYF. The CDR3 bases are TGTGCCAGCAGTGAATATATTGGAATGGGGGTTCAAGAGACCCAGTACTTC.

This clonotype was counted only a few times. The chain links TRBV9 to TRBJ2-1; D remains ambiguous. The CDR3 is made up of 12 amino acids. Germline loops: CDR1 SGDLS, CDR2 YYNGEE. V lost 0 bases and J 9 bases, leaving 7 bases between the germline ends. This chain's CDR3 is CASSVGALEQFF. Here the CDR3 DNA reads TGTGCCAGCAGCGTAGGTGCGCTTGAGCAGTTCTTC.

In this sample, this clonotype turned up a few times. This chain connects TRBV12-3 or TRBV12-4 to TRBJ2-7; the D gene could be TRBD1 or TRBD2 (5 bases each). V lost 2 bases to trimming and J lost 6 bases, with 20 bases between them. The CDR3 runs to 16 residues. The DNA of the CDR3 is TGTGCCAGCAGTTTAAGGGGCTTCGGGTCACGGGGCGAGCAGTACTTC. Translated: CASSLRGFGSRGEQYF.

This clonotype was picked up a small number of times. The chain recombines TRBV3-1 with TRBJ2-4; TRBD1 is a possible D gene (6 bases). CDR1 is LGHDT, CDR2 YNNKEL, per germline (reference sequence). The CDR3 is made up of 18 amino acids. Deletions cut 0 bases from V and 1 base from J, with 16 bases between. The CDR3 DNA reads TGTGCCAGCAGCCAAGATTTCGGACAGCTGACGGCCAAAAACATTCAGTACTTC. Amino acids: CASSQDFGQLTAKNIQYF.

The chain carries TRBV11-2 and TRBJ1-1, with D maybe TRBD1 (5 bases). Germline CDR1 is SGHAT and CDR2 is FQNNGV. This CDR3 comprises 13 residues. The V end lost 4 bases, the J end lost 4 bases, and 10 bases lay between the germline ends. Here the CDR3 reads CASSSGTITEAFF. The CDR3 DNA reads TGTGCCAGCAGCTCCGGGACCATCACTGAAGCTTTCTTT.

This clonotype was recorded a few times. CDR3 sequence (DNA): TGTGCCAGCAGTCCTCGTTCGGGGGCCAGCTCCTACGAGCAGTACTTC. The encoded protein is CASSPRSGASSYEQYF. The chain links TRBV12-3 or TRBV12-4 to TRBJ2-7, with D perhaps given as TRBD1 or TRBD2 (6 bases each). The CDR3 contains 16 residues. Trimming pared 5 bases from V and 0 bases from J, leaving 17 bases between.

This clonotype has a handful of counts. This rearrangement joins TRBV7-2 to TRBJ2-3; D is uncertain. V was cut by 0 bases and J by 6 bases, with 7 bases left in between. This CDR3 has 13 residues. Germline V gene lookup returns CDR1 SGHTA and CDR2 FQGNSA. CDR3 region: CASSLASMDTQYF. In nucleotides, the CDR3 is TGTGCCAGCAGCTTAGCGAGTATGGATACGCAGTATTTT.

This clonotype has a count of ten or more. The chain joins TRBV7-3 to TRBJ1-1; no clear D. Between the trimmed V and J ends, which lost 6 bases and 5 bases, there was a span of 13 bases. The germline V gene encodes CDR1 SGHTA and CDR2 FQGTGA. The CDR3 consists of 13 residues. The CDR3 here is CASSSGGLTEAFF. The CDR3 DNA is TGTGCCAGCAGTTCCGGTGGGTTGACTGAAGCTTTCTTT.

The CDR3 DNA reads TGTGCCAGCAGTCTTGACAGGGGGGTAAGCGTAGCTTTCTTT. Translation gives CASSLDRGVSVAFF. The chain uses TRBV27 and TRBJ1-1, with TRBD1 identical over 9 bases. Germline trimming cut 5 bases from V and 10 bases from J; bases unmatched to any gene: 11. This CDR3 contains 14 residues. Looked up from germline, CDR1 is MNHEY and CDR2 is SMNVEV (reference sequence).

This clonotype was counted between two and nine times. The chain employs TRBV18 and TRBJ2-7, with 7 bases fitting TRBD2. Trimming cost V 2 bases and J 2 bases; bases outside gene matches: 6. Germline V gene sequence: CDR1 KGHSH, CDR2 LQKENI. This CDR3 has 15 amino acids. This CDR3 reads CASSPGLAVTYEQYF. The CDR3 DNA reads as TGTGCCAGCTCACCAGGGCTAGCGGTTACCTACGAGCAGTACTTC. Supplemented by reference TRBV18 and TRBJ2-7, the full variable domain reads NAGVMQNPRHLVRRRGQEARLRCSPMKGHSHVYWYRQLPEEGLKFMVYLQKENIIDESGMPKERFSAEFPKEGPSILRIQQVVRGDSAAYFCASSPGLAVTYEQYFGPGTRLTVT.